The 25 T cell receptor beta chains below were found in one sample sequenced in a study of beta chain features in type 1 diabetes. Of the isolated RNA, all was reverse transcribed, and so the sequenced material was expressed TCRB transcripts. Assay: immunoSEQ multiplex PCR; the TCRdb copy retains only in-frame clones and omits some. The data show fewer than 25,000 clones, more than 60% seen once. Sequenced input: Tregs from blood. Source of these receptors: a woman between 40 and 55 years old in good health.

The gene calls are TRBV5-1 and TRBJ1-4; D gene unclear. Trimming pared 2 bases from V and 8 bases from J, leaving 16 bases between. CDR1 is SGHRS and CDR2 is YFSETQ in the germline V gene. The CDR3 has 15 residues. As DNA, the CDR3 is TGCGCCAGCAGCTTAGCGTCCTCTCGAGTGGAAAAACTGTTTTTT. This encodes CASSLASSRVEKLFF.

This chain uses TRBV6-5 with TRBJ1-5; D perhaps matches TRBD1 (5 bases). V was cut by 3 bases and J by 1 base, with 7 bases left in between. Germline-derived CDR1 and CDR2 are MNHEY and SVGAGI. The CDR3 is 14 amino acids. CDR3 sequence (DNA): TGTGCCAGCAGTTATGGGGGGAGCAATCAGCCCCAGCATTTT. Its protein is CASSYGGSNQPQHF.

This clone turned up a few times. This chain links TRBV6-5 with TRBJ2-3; D unresolved. In germline, CDR1 is MNHEY, CDR2 SVGAGI. The CDR3 has 14 residues. Deletions cut 2 bases from V and 0 bases from J, with 6 bases between. The CDR3 protein is CASSYGQSTDTQYF. In DNA form, the CDR3 reads TGTGCCAGCAGTTACGGGCAGAGCACAGATACGCAGTATTTT.

This clone has a single count. This rearrangement joins TRBV6-5 to TRBJ2-3, with a weak D call TRBD2 (5 bases). Germline CDR1 is MNHEY and CDR2 is SVGAGI. V lost 6 bases and J lost 8, with 18 bases in between. This CDR3 has 14 residues. The CDR3 sequence: CASRSGSVSGTQYF. In nucleotides, the CDR3 is TGTGCCAGCAGAAGTGGGAGTGTGAGTGGTACGCAGTATTTT.

The chain's CDR3 is CASSYTGLAGRDEQFF. The CDR3, as DNA: TGTGCCAGCAGCTACACGGGACTAGCGGGGAGAGATGAGCAGTTCTTC. The V call is TRBV7-9, the J call TRBJ2-1; 13 bases are a match to TRBD2. Germline V gene sequence: CDR1 SEHNR, CDR2 FQNEAQ (reference sequence). The CDR3 consists of 16 residues. Unmatched junction bases numbered 8, after V lost 4 bases and J lost 8 bases.

V is TRBV18 and J is TRBJ2-2, with TRBD2 identical over 8 bases. Looked up from germline, CDR1 is KGHSH and CDR2 is LQKENI. J gave up 4 bases and V 3 bases, and 7 bases lay outside the gene matches. CDR3 length: 16 residues. CDR3 nucleotide sequence: TGTGCCAGCTCACCGATTAGCCTAGCGGGCACCGGGGAGCTGTTTTTT. Translated: CASSPISLAGTGELFF.

The V call is TRBV5-1, the J call TRBJ2-1, with 8 bases lining up with TRBD1. This CDR3 region has 15 residues. J gave up 0 bases and V 3 bases, and 2 bases lay outside the gene matches. In germline, CDR1 is SGHRS, CDR2 YFSETQ. CDR3 loop: CASSYGQGSYNEQFF. The CDR3 nucleotides are TGCGCCAGCAGCTATGGACAGGGCTCCTACAATGAGCAGTTCTTC. The complete variable domain, with remaining parts taken from reference TRBV5-1 and TRBJ2-1, reads KAGVTQTPRYLIKTRGQQVTLSCSPISGHRSVSWYQQTPGQGLQFLFEYFSETQRNKGNFPGRFSGRQFSNSRSEMNVSTLELGDSALYLCASSYGQGSYNEQFFGPGTRLTVL.

The J gene is TRBJ1-2, the V gene TRBV11-2, with a weak D call TRBD1 (5 bases). CDR3 length: 13 amino acids. V was pared by 4 bases and J by 7 bases, with 13 bases between. Germline V gene lookup returns CDR1 SGHAT and CDR2 FQNNGV. As DNA, the CDR3 is TGTGCCAGCAGCTATGAGCGGGGGTTTGGCTACACCTTC. It specifies CASSYERGFGYTF.

The rearrangement links TRBV7-8 to TRBJ1-5, with 7 bases matching TRBD1. The CDR3 runs 16 residues. The ends lost 2 bases at V and 7 bases at J; junction bases unmatched: 11. Germline CDR1 reads SGHVS; CDR2 reads FQNEAQ. The CDR3 is CASSLRWQGVGQPQHF. CDR3 coding DNA: TGTGCCAGCAGCTTACGATGGCAGGGGGTAGGGCAGCCCCAGCATTTT.

This chain uses TRBV18 with TRBJ1-5; 7 nucleotides align to TRBD1. V trimming: 2 bases; J trimming: 2 bases; junction bases outside the gene matches: 9. Per germline, CDR1 KGHSH and CDR2 LQKENI. The CDR3 extends over 17 amino acids. This CDR3 is CASSPSTGTYGNQPQHF. For the CDR3, the DNA is TGTGCCAGCTCACCATCGACAGGGACATACGGCAATCAGCCCCAGCATTTT.

The rearrangement links TRBV5-6 to TRBJ1-5, with D tentatively TRBD1 (6 bases). Between the trimmed V and J ends, which lost 4 bases and 3 bases, there was a span of 11 bases. This CDR3 has 14 residues. Germline lookup yields CDR1 SGHDT and CDR2 YYEEEE. The CDR3 sequence is CASSRGQYNQPQHF. As DNA, the CDR3 is TGTGCCAGCAGCCGAGGACAGTACAATCAGCCCCAGCATTTT.

The chain couples TRBV14 to TRBJ1-2; 8 bases fit TRBD1. J was trimmed by 7 bases and V by 1 base; bases with no gene match: 8. The CDR3 length is 15 residues. Per germline, CDR1 SGHDN and CDR2 FVKESK. CDR3 sequence: CASSQADHRGSGYTF. As DNA, the CDR3 is TGTGCCAGCAGCCAAGCGGACCACAGGGGGTCTGGCTACACCTTC.

In its sample, this clone was seen once. The gene calls are TRBV27 and TRBJ2-5; D not certain. The CDR3 contains 11 residues. Germline CDR1 is MNHEY and CDR2 is SMNVEV (reference sequence). V dropped 6 bases and J dropped 5 bases, with 7 bases sitting between them. The CDR3 reads CASSQAETQYF. In DNA, the CDR3 is TGTGCCAGCAGCCAAGCGGAGACCCAGTACTTC.

The DNA of the CDR3 is TGTGCCAGCAGCCCCCGGTGGGCTGCGGGGGGGGAGGCCCAGTACTTC. This translates into CASSPRWAAGGEAQYF. V gene TRBV9 combines with J gene TRBJ2-5, with 9 positions matching TRBD2. Losses at the gene ends were 4 bases for V and 9 bases for J; bases not matched to a gene: 16. Germline-derived CDR1 and CDR2 are SGDLS and YYNGEE. The CDR3 runs to 16 residues.

The count of this clone is one. The V call is TRBV18, the J call TRBJ2-5; D is unclear. V gave up 0 bases and J gave up 7 bases, with 6 bases separating them. This CDR3 comprises 12 residues. Germline lookup yields CDR1 KGHSH and CDR2 LQKENI. CDR3 sequence: CASSPPRGTQYF. CDR3 in DNA: TGTGCCAGCTCACCACCTCGAGGGACCCAGTACTTC.

The rearrangement joins TRBV13 to TRBJ2-3; D possibly corresponds to TRBD1 (7 bases). The CDR3 has 19 amino acids. Per germline, CDR1 PRHDT and CDR2 FYEKMQ (reference sequence). The V end lost 4 bases, the J end lost 5 bases, and 28 bases lay between the germline ends. The CDR3 DNA follows: TGTGCCAGCAGCTATCTTACCACGTTGGGGGGCAGGGGGGAAGATACGCAGTATTTT. Translation gives CASSYLTTLGGRGEDTQYF.

V usage is TRBV9 and J usage is TRBJ2-3; 10 nucleotides line up with TRBD2. The V and J ends lost 2 bases and 2 bases, in that order; junction bases with no gene match: 8. The CDR3 is made up of 17 amino acids. Germline V lookup: CDR1 SGDLS, CDR2 YYNGEE. CDR3 residues: CASSVAPSGRSTDTQYF. Written as DNA, the CDR3 is TGTGCCAGCAGCGTGGCCCCTAGCGGGAGATCCACAGATACGCAGTATTTT. The variable domain in full, completed from reference TRBV9 and TRBJ2-3, reads DSGVTQTPKHLITATGQRVTLRCSPRSGDLSVYWYQQSLDQGLQFLIQYYNGEERAKGNILERFSAQQFPDLHSELNLSSLELGDSALYFCASSVAPSGRSTDTQYFGPGTRLTVL.

This chain connects TRBV7-2 to TRBJ1-2; D gene ambiguous. The CDR3 contains 15 residues. Deletions cut 2 bases from V and 8 bases from J, with 18 bases between. Germline V gene lookup returns CDR1 SGHTA and CDR2 FQGNSA. The DNA of the CDR3 is TGTGCCAGCAGCTTAATGGGCGGCCCGGCGGGGGGCTACACCTTC. Translation: CASSLMGGPAGGYTF.

V is TRBV7-8 and J is TRBJ2-3; TRBD2 is a possible D gene (7 bases). Looked up from germline, CDR1 is SGHVS and CDR2 is FQNEAQ. V lost 5 bases, J lost 0 bases, and 18 bases lay in between. This CDR3 contains 17 residues. This chain's CDR3 is CASSPRRGGVSTDTQYF. CDR3 in DNA: TGTGCCAGCAGCCCCCGGAGGGGGGGGGTAAGCACAGATACGCAGTATTTT. Looking up the rest from reference TRBV7-8 and TRBJ2-3 gives the full variable domain: GAGVSQSPRYKVAKRGQDVALRCDPISGHVSLFWYQQALGQGPEFLTYFQNEAQLDKSGLPSDRFFAERPEGSVSTLKIQRTQQEDSAVYLCASSPRRGGVSTDTQYFGPGTRLTVL.

CDR3 sequence (DNA): TGTGCCAGCACCCTGAGGGGGGGCGGAGAGACCCAGTACTTC. Its translation: CASTLRGGGETQYF. The rearrangement joins TRBV2 to TRBJ2-5, with D possibly matching TRBD2 (7 bases). The germline gives CDR1 SNHLY, CDR2 FYNNEI. V was clipped by 7 bases and J by 4 bases, with 16 bases between them. The CDR3 runs 14 residues.

This clone was counted a few times. This chain links TRBV18 with TRBJ2-2; D might be TRBD1 (5 bases). V lost 3 bases, J lost 4 bases, and 21 bases lay in between. Per the germline V gene, CDR1 is KGHSH and CDR2 is LQKENI. CDR3 length: 18 residues. CDR3 in DNA: TGTGCCAGCTCACCGACCCTGGGGCCCCCTACGGGCACCGGGGAGCTGTTTTTT. Translated, it gives CASSPTLGPPTGTGELFF. The full variable domain, its missing parts supplied by reference TRBV18 and TRBJ2-2, is NAGVMQNPRHLVRRRGQEARLRCSPMKGHSHVYWYRQLPEEGLKFMVYLQKENIIDESGMPKERFSAEFPKEGPSILRIQQVVRGDSAAYFCASSPTLGPPTGTGELFFGEGSRLTVL.

This chain uses TRBV10-3 with TRBJ1-1; the D gene is possibly TRBD1 (6 bases). Germline V gene lookup returns CDR1 ENHRY and CDR2 SYGVKD. The V gene lost 6 bases and the J gene lost 7 bases, with 15 bases spanning the gap. The CDR3 covers 13 residues. The CDR3: CAIRGRGGGEAFF. The CDR3 nucleotides are TGTGCCATCAGAGGCAGGGGTGGAGGTGAAGCTTTCTTT.

The chain has TRBV5-1 and TRBJ2-4; 7 nucleotides match TRBD1. Unmatched junction bases numbered 12, after V lost 4 bases and J lost 11 bases. The CDR3 extends over 14 amino acids. Germline V gene sequence: CDR1 SGHRS, CDR2 YFSETQ. CDR3 in DNA: TGCGCCAGCAGCCCAAGACAGGGCATTGGCCTTCAGTACTTC. This translates into CASSPRQGIGLQYF.

This chain connects TRBV19 to TRBJ2-2, with TRBD2 as a possible D gene (5 bases). Trimming stripped 5 bases from V and 1 base from J, with 11 bases between. The CDR3 is 15 amino acids. Germline V gives CDR1 LNHDA, CDR2 SQIVND (reference sequence). The CDR3 spells CASSPPSLNTGELFF. The CDR3 DNA is TGTGCCAGTAGTCCCCCTAGCCTGAACACCGGGGAGCTGTTTTTT.

This clone occurred once. The chain carries TRBV5-1 and TRBJ2-7; TRBD1 agrees at 7 bases. Per germline, CDR1 SGHRS and CDR2 YFSETQ. This CDR3 has 14 amino acids. The V and J ends lost 3 bases and 1 base, in that order; junction bases with no gene match: 4. CDR3 in DNA: TGCGCCAGCAGCTCAAAGGGACAGTCCTACGAGCAGTACTTC. This codes for CASSSKGQSYEQYF. The whole variable domain, filled in from reference TRBV5-1 and TRBJ2-7, reads KAGVTQTPRYLIKTRGQQVTLSCSPISGHRSVSWYQQTPGQGLQFLFEYFSETQRNKGNFPGRFSGRQFSNSRSEMNVSTLELGDSALYLCASSSKGQSYEQYFGPGTRLTVT.